These 20 T cell receptor beta chains share one sample of origin, sequenced in a study of CD8+CD57+ T cells in acquired aplastic anemia. Genomic DNA constituted the template upon which TCR beta VDJ and CDR3 profiling was performed. TCRdb re-derived calls from the reads in MiXCR, one entry per CDR3 protein. Of 450,000 to 550,000 distinct CDR3 sequences in the sample, roughly a third are singletons; the top ten hold around 0.82%. The patients chosen for sequencing had shown expansion of CD8+CD57+ cells (detected by flow cytometry). Specimen: sorted CD4+, CD8+, or CD8+CD57+ T cells (not recorded which) from PBMCs. These receptors all stem from a human donor with aplastic anemia.

This clonotype came up a few times. This sequence joins TRBV7-2 and TRBJ2-7; D not resolved. The V end was cut by 5 bases, the J end by 1 base, with 9 bases between. The germline gives CDR1 SGHTA, CDR2 FQGNSA. The CDR3 is 13 residues long. DNA of the CDR3: TGTGCCAGCAGCGGCTCTGCGTCCTACGAGCAGTACTTC. It yields the protein CASSGSASYEQYF. The variable domain in full, with the rest retrieved from reference TRBV7-2 and TRBJ2-7, is GAGVSQSPSNKVTEKGKDVELRCDPISGHTALYWYRQSLGQGLEFLIYFQGNSAPDKSGLPSDRFSAERTGGSVSTLTIQRTQQEDSAVYLCASSGSASYEQYFGPGTRLTVT.

This chain joins TRBV10-3 and TRBJ2-1; 10 bases align to TRBD1. This CDR3 region has 15 residues. Germline CDR1 ENHRY, CDR2 SYGVKD. The trim removed 8 bases at V and 3 bases at J, leaving 7 bases unmatched. Here the CDR3 DNA reads TGTGCCATCGCAGACAGGGGGCCTCTCTACAATGAGCAGTTCTTC. Amino acid sequence: CAIADRGPLYNEQFF.

This clonotype is a singleton in its sample. The chain employs TRBV20-1 and TRBJ1-2; maybe TRBD1 (5 bases). V lost 4 bases and J lost 5, with 14 bases in between. The CDR3 is 13 residues long. From germline, CDR1 is DFQATT and CDR2 SNEGSKA (reference sequence). As DNA, the CDR3 is TGCAGTGCTACGACAGAACCACGGTATGGCTACACCTTC. It translates to CSATTEPRYGYTF.

This clonotype came up many times. V usage is TRBV20-1 and J usage is TRBJ1-2, with TRBD1 as a possible D gene (5 bases). With 5 bases removed from V and 4 bases from J, the gap between germline ends came to 14 bases. CDR1 DFQATT and CDR2 SNEGSKA come from the germline V gene (reference sequence). The CDR3 runs to 13 residues. CDR3 sequence (DNA): TGCAGTGCTGGGGGGGTCAGACCCTATGGCTACACCTTC. It yields the protein CSAGGVRPYGYTF.

V and J are TRBV14 and TRBJ2-3; D unresolved. This CDR3 region has 16 residues. From germline, CDR1 is SGHDN and CDR2 FVKESK. The V end lost 1 base, the J end lost 0 bases, and 11 bases lay between the germline ends. The CDR3 loop reads CASSQGGSVSTDTQYF. In DNA form, the CDR3 reads TGTGCCAGCAGCCAAGGTGGATCTGTTAGCACAGATACGCAGTATTTT.

The chain couples TRBV20-1 to TRBJ2-1, with TRBD2 matching 9 bases. The CDR3 is made up of 14 amino acids. CDR1 is DFQATT and CDR2 is SNEGSKA in the germline V gene (reference sequence). V lost 4 bases to trimming and J lost 4 bases; unmatched junction nucleotides: 5. CDR3: CSATLLAGYNEQFF. DNA for the CDR3: TGCAGTGCTACCCTACTAGCGGGTTACAATGAGCAGTTCTTC.

As to this clonotype: A single base separates this from a much larger clone, so it may be a read error. The chain uses TRBV20-1 and TRBJ1-1; D unclear. The CDR3 spans 13 residues. Germline CDR1 is DFQATT and CDR2 is SNEGSKA (reference sequence). CDR3 amino acids: CGAIQVANTEAFF. CDR3 bases: TGCGGTGCTATTCAGGTGGCGAACACTGAAGCTTTCTTT.

The V and J genes are TRBV2 and TRBJ1-2, with no clear D. The CDR3 is made up of 15 amino acids. V was shortened by 5 bases and J by 1 base, with 14 bases between the two germline ends. Per germline, CDR1 SNHLY and CDR2 FYNNEI. This CDR3 is CASSSGSLDNYGYTF. The CDR3 DNA follows: TGTGCCAGCAGTTCCGGGTCCTTAGATAACTATGGCTACACCTTC.

This clonotype was seen ten or more times. This chain joins TRBV20-1 and TRBJ2-7; a possible D gene is TRBD1 (6 bases). V lost 4 bases, J lost 3 bases, and 16 bases lay in between. The CDR3 contains 14 residues. In germline, CDR1 is DFQATT, CDR2 SNEGSKA (reference sequence). The CDR3 region has the DNA TGCAGTGCTATGTACCGGGACACAGGCTACGAGCAGTACTTC. Its translation: CSAMYRDTGYEQYF.

The chain employs TRBV30 and TRBJ1-5; 8 nucleotides line up with TRBD1. Per germline, CDR1 GTSNPN and CDR2 SVGIG (reference sequence). This CDR3 is 14 amino acids long. Trimming cost V 5 bases and J 6 bases; bases outside gene matches: 9. The CDR3 DNA sequence: TGTGCCTGGGGACAGGGACATAGGGGTCAGCCCCAGCATTTT. Amino acids: CAWGQGHRGQPQHF.

This clonotype occurred a few times. The chain recombines TRBV6-1 with TRBJ1-4; D not resolved. V lost 7 bases, J lost 8 bases, and 20 bases lay in between. CDR1 is MNHNS, CDR2 SASEGT, per germline. CDR3 length: 15 residues. The CDR3 protein is CASKSVGELAEKLFF. The CDR3 coding sequence is TGTGCCAGCAAATCGGTTGGCGAACTGGCGGAAAAACTGTTTTTT.

The rearrangement links TRBV30 to TRBJ1-3; the D is unclear. V was trimmed by 3 bases and J by 0 bases, leaving 6 bases between them. Germline CDR1 is GTSNPN and CDR2 is SVGIG (reference sequence). There are 13 residues in the CDR3. In nucleotides, the CDR3 is TGTGCCTGGAGCAAGGACTCTGGAAACACCATATATTTT. Encoded protein: CAWSKDSGNTIYF.

The chain employs TRBV15 and TRBJ2-7, with 10 bases aligning to TRBD2. TRBJ2-1 matches the DNA end more closely, so the J call is doubtful. In germline, CDR1 is LNHNV, CDR2 YYDKDF (reference sequence). The CDR3 length is 16 residues. CDR3 sequence (DNA): TGTGCCACCAGCAGAGCGGCTAGCGGGGGTAATAATGAGCAGTTCTTC. Protein product: CATSRAASGGNNEQFF.

This clonotype has more than one count but fewer than ten. One junction end does not reproduce the germline sequence, and a read error may be involved. V and J are TRBV10-3 and TRBJ2-7; 7 bases agree with TRBD2. The CDR3 contains 11 residues. Per germline, CDR1 ENHRY and CDR2 SYGVKD. The CDR3 coding sequence is TGTGCCATCAGTGAGGCGGGGGACCCAGTTTTC. This sequence encodes CAISEAGDPVF.

Many counts were recorded for this clonotype. The V gene is TRBV7-8, the J gene TRBJ1-6; D is undetermined. The CDR3 loop spans 12 amino acids. With 5 bases removed from V and 11 bases from J, the gap between germline ends came to 10 bases. Germline V lookup: CDR1 SGHVS, CDR2 FQNEAQ. CDR3 sequence reads: CASSLERAPLHF. Written as DNA, the CDR3 is TGTGCCAGCAGCCTGGAACGGGCACCCCTCCACTTT.

The rearrangement links TRBV19 to TRBJ2-4; 9 nucleotides line up with TRBD1. Per germline, CDR1 LNHDA and CDR2 SQIVND (reference sequence). The CDR3 is 13 amino acids. The V segment lost 6 bases and the J segment 7 bases; nucleotides outside the gene matches: 4. CDR3 sequence: CASSPDRGNIQYF. DNA of the CDR3: TGTGCCAGTAGCCCGGACAGGGGCAACATTCAGTACTTC.

V is TRBV11-2 and J is TRBJ2-1; D may be TRBD1 or TRBD2 (5 bases each). CDR1 and CDR2 (germline): SGHAT, FQNNGV. V was shortened by 5 bases and J by 1 base, with 9 bases between the two germline ends. The CDR3 runs to 14 residues. CDR3 coding DNA: TGTGCCAGCAGCCGGGACGCATCCTACAATGAGCAGTTCTTC. Protein sequence: CASSRDASYNEQFF.

This clonotype was counted a few times. The gene calls are TRBV30 and TRBJ1-3; no clear D gene. The CDR3 is made up of 14 amino acids. Looked up from germline, CDR1 is GTSNPN and CDR2 is SVGIG (reference sequence). With 2 bases removed from V and 1 base from J, the gap between germline ends came to 9 bases. The CDR3 region is CAWSQNLSGNTIYF. CDR3 in DNA: TGTGCCTGGAGTCAAAATCTATCTGGAAACACCATATATTTT.

This clonotype has a handful of counts. The chain combines TRBV6-1 with TRBJ1-5; the D is unclear. Germline V CDR1 and CDR2: MNHNS, SASEGT. The V and J ends lost 7 bases and 0 bases respectively, with 7 bases between them. The length of the CDR3 is 13 residues. The CDR3 DNA follows: TGTGCCAGCACCTCCCTTAGCAATCAGCCCCAGCATTTT. Translating gives CASTSLSNQPQHF.

The J gene is TRBJ2-3, the V gene TRBV5-1; a possible D gene is TRBD1 (6 bases). This CDR3 has 14 residues. The V end lost 4 bases, the J end lost 2 bases, and 11 bases lay between the germline ends. Germline V lookup: CDR1 SGHRS, CDR2 YFSETQ. CDR3 coding DNA: TGCGCCAGCAGCACTGGACAGCTCACAGATACGCAGTATTTT. This sequence encodes CASSTGQLTDTQYF.